The T cell receptor (beta chain) described here comes from a study of beta chain features in type 1 diabetes. What was sequenced were expressed TCRB transcripts, since all of the isolated RNA had been reverse transcribed. This table comes from immunoSEQ multiplex PCR, and its TCRdb copy is limited to in-frame clones, with some not included. The data show under 400,000 clones, 12% to 15% seen once. There are a few counts of this clone. Germline CDR1 SQVTM, CDR2 ANQGSEA. V was clipped by 7 bases and J by 11 bases, with 26 bases between them. This CDR3 spans 14 amino acids. The source material was central memory CD4+ T cells from blood. This clonotype was sampled from a man under 40 in good health. The V gene is TRBV29-1, the J gene TRBJ1-2, with a possible D match to TRBD1 (6 bases). The CDR3 here is CSAAGMQGTGYYTF. The CDR3 bases are TGCAGCGCCGCCGGGATGCAGGGGACGGGCTATTACACCTTC.